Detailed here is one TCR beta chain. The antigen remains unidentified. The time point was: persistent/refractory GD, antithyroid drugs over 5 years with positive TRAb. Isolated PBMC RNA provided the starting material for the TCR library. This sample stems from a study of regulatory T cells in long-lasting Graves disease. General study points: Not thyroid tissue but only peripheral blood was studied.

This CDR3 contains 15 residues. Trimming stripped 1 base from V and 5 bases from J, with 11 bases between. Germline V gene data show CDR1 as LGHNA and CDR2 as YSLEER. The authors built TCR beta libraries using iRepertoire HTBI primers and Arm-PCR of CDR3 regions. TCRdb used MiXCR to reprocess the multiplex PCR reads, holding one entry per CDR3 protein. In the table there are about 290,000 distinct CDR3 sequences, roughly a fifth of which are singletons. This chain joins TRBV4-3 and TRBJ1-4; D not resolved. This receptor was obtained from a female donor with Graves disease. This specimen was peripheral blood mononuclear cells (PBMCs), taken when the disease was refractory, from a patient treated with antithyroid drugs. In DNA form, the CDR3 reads TGCGCCAGCAGCCAAGGAACAGCCGAAAATGAAAAACTGTTTTTT. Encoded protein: CASSQGTAENEKLFF.